This T cell receptor beta chain was retrieved from a study of cytomegalovirus exposure and HLA in healthy donors. Study findings and constraints: A later analysis found common viral pathogens apparently linked to several of the most significant clusters. TCR beta V- and J-gene trimming was later associated with a missense DCLRE1C variant. Sequencing artifact likely explains a cluster of highly shared sequence variants.

This clone has only a few counts. Its matching antigen is unknown. The PCR ran on 60 Vbeta and 13 Jbeta primers. Here immunoSEQ multiplex PCR was the method, and the copy in TCRdb shows in-frame clones only, minus some. The sample yields about 120,000 clones, roughly 9% seen once. Germline lookup yields CDR1 SQVTM and CDR2 ANQGSEA. Trimming stripped 4 bases from V and 0 bases from J, with 6 bases between. The CDR3 sequence is 12 residues long. The rearrangement joins TRBV29-1 to TRBJ2-5; D remains ambiguous. This sequence was found in a woman between 40 and 50 years old in good health and CMV-seropositive. Source material: PBMCs. CDR3 bases: TGCAGCGTTGGACAAAACCAAGAGACCCAGTACTTC. Amino acid sequence: CSVGQNQETQYF.